Presented here are 12 T cell receptor beta chains from one specimen sequenced in a study of T cell repertoires in cytomegalovirus infection (dated by TCRdb to about 2019). No antigen has been identified for these receptors. Sequencing instrument: Illumina HiSeq 1500. TCRdb trimmed the raw reads at Q25, called clones with MiXCR and kept productive beta chains. CDR3 protein sequences are deduplicated, and each keeps its most common genes and DNA. For this sample there are 50,000 to 65,000 distinct CDR3 sequences; around 20% appear just once. Clones ranked in the top ten supply around 59% of the sample. The treatment or condition label, read with the paper, signifies: in vitro stimulation with specific CMV peptide epitopes to enrich CMV-specific T cells. Material: CD8+ T cells from cultured PBMCs, obtained from culture after CMV antigen stimulation. These receptors were collected from a human donor in good health (CMV status not recorded). Some clones in this sample may be carry-over from other donors' samples.

There are a few counts of this clonotype. The chain employs TRBV12-3 or TRBV12-4 and TRBJ1-1; 8 nucleotides line up with TRBD1. V lost 3 bases to trimming and J lost 1 base; unmatched junction nucleotides: 1. This CDR3 contains 14 residues. This CDR3 is CASSFRGQNTEAFF. The CDR3, as DNA: TGTGCCAGCAGTTTCAGGGGGCAGAACACTGAAGCTTTCTTT.

This rearrangement joins TRBV7-2 to TRBJ2-1, with unresolved D. Per the germline V gene, CDR1 is SGHTA and CDR2 is FQGNSA. V shed 5 bases and J shed 7 bases, with 9 bases lying between them. CDR3 length equals 12 residues. CDR3 sequence: CASSPTPNEQFF. CDR3 DNA: TGTGCCAGCAGCCCGACTCCGAATGAGCAGTTCTTC.

The gene calls are TRBV7-9 and TRBJ2-7; the D gene is possibly TRBD1 (6 bases). CDR3 length equals 14 residues. Germline CDR1 SEHNR, CDR2 FQNEAQ (reference sequence). V lost 5 bases to trimming and J lost 0 bases, with 11 bases between them. The CDR3: CASSVMDSSYEQYF. The CDR3 DNA sequence: TGTGCCAGCAGCGTAATGGACAGCTCCTACGAGCAGTACTTC.

The gene calls are TRBV7-2 and TRBJ2-1, with D possibly being TRBD2 (6 bases). V lost 4 bases and J lost 10, with 17 bases in between. Germline V gene lookup returns CDR1 SGHTA and CDR2 FQGNSA. The CDR3 covers 14 residues. The CDR3 loop is CASSSGLLLNEQFF. The CDR3, as DNA: TGTGCCAGCAGCTCGGGACTCTTATTAAACGAGCAGTTCTTC.

As concerns this clonotype: Without the conserved terminal phenylalanine or tryptophan, this CDR3 likely stems from a read error. The chain uses TRBV7-9 and TRBJ1-6; D unclear. The CDR3 spans 17 residues. Germline assignment: CDR1 SEHNR and CDR2 FQNEAQ (reference sequence). The V end was cut by 4 bases, the J end by 9 bases, with 22 bases between. The CDR3 loop is CASSSHDLREAASPLHN. DNA for the CDR3: TGTGCCAGCAGCTCTCACGACCTCCGGGAGGCTGCTTCACCCCTCCACAAT.

The chain couples TRBV27 to TRBJ2-1, with D unresolved. CDR1 and CDR2 from the germline V gene are MNHEY and SMNVEV (reference sequence). V dropped 6 bases and J dropped 0 bases, with 12 bases sitting between them. The CDR3 covers 15 residues. The CDR3 DNA reads as TGTGCCAGCAGCTCCCGGCGCCCCTCCTACAATGAGCAGTTCTTC. Protein product: CASSSRRPSYNEQFF.

V usage is TRBV6-1 and J usage is TRBJ1-2, with 10 bases fitting TRBD1. CDR3 length: 17 amino acids. Germline V gene sequence: CDR1 MNHNS, CDR2 SASEGT. The ends lost 1 base at V and 4 bases at J; junction bases unmatched: 9. The CDR3 reads CASSEDSGTGDSYGYTF. Written as DNA, the CDR3 is TGTGCCAGCAGTGAAGACTCCGGGACAGGGGATTCCTATGGCTACACCTTC.

This clonotype was picked up many times. The chain joins TRBV5-6 to TRBJ2-2; 7 nucleotides line up with TRBD1. This CDR3 comprises 15 residues. The V gene end was trimmed by 0 bases and the J gene end by 5 bases; junction bases not matched to a gene: 4. Germline CDR1 SGHDT, CDR2 YYEEEE. The CDR3 here is CASSLVQGDTGELFF. The DNA for the CDR3 is TGTGCCAGCAGCTTGGTGCAGGGGGATACCGGGGAGCTGTTTTTT.

CDR3 in amino acids: CASSPLAGLDTKQYF. The CDR3 DNA is TGTGCCAGCAGTCCCCTGGCGGGGTTGGATACCAAGCAGTACTTC. The V and J genes are TRBV12-3 or TRBV12-4 and TRBJ2-7, with D possibly TRBD2 on 6 matching bases. The V gene lost 5 bases and the J gene lost 8 bases, with 22 bases spanning the gap. The CDR3 is 15 residues long.

The rearrangement joins TRBV4-2 to TRBJ2-7; TRBD1 matches at 8 bases. CDR1 is LGHNA, CDR2 YNFKEQ, per germline. V shed 3 bases, J shed 4 bases, and the junction held 8 bases outside the gene matches. This CDR3 comprises 15 residues. DNA of the CDR3: TGTGCCAGCAGCCAGTTCCGGGACAGGTCTTACGAGCAGTACTTC. This encodes CASSQFRDRSYEQYF.

This chain uses TRBV7-8 with TRBJ1-5; D call uncertain. The CDR3 contains 16 residues. Germline values: CDR1 SGHVS, CDR2 FQNEAQ. Trimming stripped 7 bases from V and 4 bases from J, with 20 bases between. CDR3 bases: TGTGCCAGCACCCCAGAAGGTGGGGTTGGTAATCAGCCCCAGCATTTT. It codes for CASTPEGGVGNQPQHF.

The chain employs TRBV6-6 and TRBJ1-1; a possible D gene is TRBD1 (6 bases). The germline V gene encodes CDR1 MNHNY and CDR2 SVGAGI (reference sequence). V lost 2 bases, J lost 5 bases, and 24 bases lay in between. The CDR3 consists of 18 residues. CDR3 in amino acids: CASSYTLHGRGTVTEAFF. In DNA form, the CDR3 reads TGTGCCAGCAGTTACACCCTCCATGGCAGGGGAACTGTTACTGAAGCTTTCTTT.